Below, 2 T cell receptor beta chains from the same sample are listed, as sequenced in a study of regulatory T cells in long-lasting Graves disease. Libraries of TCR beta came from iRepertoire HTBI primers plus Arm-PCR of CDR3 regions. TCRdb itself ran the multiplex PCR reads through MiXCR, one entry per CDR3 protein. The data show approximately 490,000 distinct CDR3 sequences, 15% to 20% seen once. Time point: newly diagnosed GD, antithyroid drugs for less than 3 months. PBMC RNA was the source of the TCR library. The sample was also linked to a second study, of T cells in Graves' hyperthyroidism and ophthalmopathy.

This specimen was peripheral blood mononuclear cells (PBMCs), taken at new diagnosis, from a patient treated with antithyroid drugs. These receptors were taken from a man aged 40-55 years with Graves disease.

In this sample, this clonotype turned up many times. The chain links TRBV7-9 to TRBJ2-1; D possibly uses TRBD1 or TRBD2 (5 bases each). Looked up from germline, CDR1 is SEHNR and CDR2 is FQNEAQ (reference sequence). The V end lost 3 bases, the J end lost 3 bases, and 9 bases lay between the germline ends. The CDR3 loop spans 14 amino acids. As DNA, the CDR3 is TGTGCCAGCAGCTTGGGGGATAACTACAATGAGCAGTTCTTC. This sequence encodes CASSLGDNYNEQFF.

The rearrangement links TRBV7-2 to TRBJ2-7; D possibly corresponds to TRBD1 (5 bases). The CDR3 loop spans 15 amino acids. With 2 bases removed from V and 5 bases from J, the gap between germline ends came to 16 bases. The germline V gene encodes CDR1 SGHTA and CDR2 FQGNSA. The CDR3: CASSLNGATKDEQYF. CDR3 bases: TGTGCCAGCAGCTTAAATGGGGCAACGAAGGACGAGCAGTACTTC.